The 8 T cell receptor beta chains below were found in one sample sequenced in a study of T-cell reconstitution after alpha-beta-depleted transplantation in children (dated by TCRdb to 2016 to 2018). The method behind the library was PCR. Sequenced on an Illumina HiSeq 2500. TCR library preparation used molecular barcoding, with unique molecular identifiers applied to normalize quantification of the TCRbeta repertoire. Clones were called with MiXCR by TCRdb after fastp trimmed the public reads at Q25, and only in-frame beta chains were retained. One record per CDR3 amino acid sequence lists the most common genes and DNA. The sample data list 750,000 to 950,000 distinct CDR3 sequences, and approximately 15% of these were observed just once. In total, the top ten clones hold roughly 4.8% of the sample. According to the study, the label for this sample's treatment or condition signals: allogeneic hematopoietic cell transplantation with graft depleted of TCRalphabeta T cells and CD19 B cells.

Sample: PBMCs, mostly from graft donor cells, taken 360 days after TCRalphabeta/CD19-depleted stem cell transplant. All receptors derive from a male patient under 18 who had a stem cell transplant for acute lymphoblastic leukemia, so the T cells may come from the graft donor.

The chain joins TRBV29-1 to TRBJ2-1; D not certain. Germline CDR1 reads SQVTM; CDR2 reads ANQGSEA. This CDR3 has 16 residues. Trimming took 3 bases from V and 0 from J, leaving 15 bases between them. The CDR3 nucleotides are TGCAGCGTTGATGGGGTTTCCAGGAGCTCCTACAATGAGCAGTTCTTC. Amino acid sequence: CSVDGVSRSSYNEQFF.

This clonotype was found once. The chain employs TRBV6-1 and TRBJ2-1; TRBD2 aligns across 14 bases. Looked up from germline, CDR1 is MNHNS and CDR2 is SASEGT. This CDR3 is 19 amino acids long. V shed 6 bases, J shed 0 bases, and the junction held 10 bases outside the gene matches. The chain's CDR3 is CASRLLGLAGATSYNEQFF. CDR3 DNA: TGTGCCAGCAGACTTCTGGGACTAGCGGGAGCTACCTCCTACAATGAGCAGTTCTTC.

The chain joins TRBV2 to TRBJ2-1, with D possibly being TRBD2 (6 bases). Trimming pared 5 bases from V and 0 bases from J, leaving 14 bases between. Germline V CDR1 and CDR2: SNHLY, FYNNEI. The CDR3 is made up of 16 amino acids. In DNA, the CDR3 is TGTGCCAGCAGTTTGACGGGACTCCACTCCTACAATGAGCAGTTCTTC. This sequence encodes CASSLTGLHSYNEQFF.

This chain connects TRBV4-1 to TRBJ2-4, with a tentative D call TRBD2 (5 bases). This CDR3 has 16 residues. Germline CDR1 reads MGHRA; CDR2 reads YSYEKL. Trimming cost V 2 bases and J 0 bases, with 11 bases left between them. The CDR3 region has the DNA TGCGCCAGCAGCCAAATCCGGACTTTAGCCAAAAACATTCAGTACTTC. Amino acid sequence: CASSQIRTLAKNIQYF.

In this sample, this clonotype turned up many times. The chain links TRBV5-1 to TRBJ2-1, with unresolved D. Germline V lookup: CDR1 SGHRS, CDR2 YFSETQ. This CDR3 contains 16 residues. Trimming shortened V by 0 bases and J by 0 bases, and 10 bases separated the two germline ends. The CDR3 is CASSLVGWGSYNEQFF. DNA for the CDR3: TGCGCCAGCAGCTTGGTCGGGTGGGGCTCCTACAATGAGCAGTTCTTC.

The genes are TRBV9 and TRBJ2-7; D is ambiguous. The CDR3 has 15 amino acids. CDR1 and CDR2 (germline): SGDLS, YYNGEE. V lost 0 bases and J 2 bases, leaving 12 bases between the germline ends. CDR3 sequence (DNA): TGTGCCAGCAGCGTAGGAGGTGCAGCGACCTACGAGCAGTACTTC. It specifies CASSVGGAATYEQYF.

This clonotype was detected ten times or more. The chain uses TRBV5-5 and TRBJ2-1; D gene uncertain. Trimming removed 1 base at V and 0 bases at J, with 8 bases between. CDR1 and CDR2 (germline): SGHKS, YYEKEE (reference sequence). CDR3 length: 15 amino acids. The CDR3 DNA reads TGTGCCAGCAGCTTGTGGAGATCCTCCTACAATGAGCAGTTCTTC. It is translated as CASSLWRSSYNEQFF.

This clonotype was seen ten or more times. The chain uses TRBV20-1 and TRBJ1-5, with D unresolved. The CDR3 consists of 13 residues. Germline V gene data show CDR1 as DFQATT and CDR2 as SNEGSKA (reference sequence). The V end lost 3 bases, the J end lost 1 base, and 7 bases lay between the germline ends. This CDR3 is CSAREGSNQPQHF. The CDR3 DNA sequence: TGCAGTGCTAGGGAGGGAAGCAATCAGCCCCAGCATTTT.